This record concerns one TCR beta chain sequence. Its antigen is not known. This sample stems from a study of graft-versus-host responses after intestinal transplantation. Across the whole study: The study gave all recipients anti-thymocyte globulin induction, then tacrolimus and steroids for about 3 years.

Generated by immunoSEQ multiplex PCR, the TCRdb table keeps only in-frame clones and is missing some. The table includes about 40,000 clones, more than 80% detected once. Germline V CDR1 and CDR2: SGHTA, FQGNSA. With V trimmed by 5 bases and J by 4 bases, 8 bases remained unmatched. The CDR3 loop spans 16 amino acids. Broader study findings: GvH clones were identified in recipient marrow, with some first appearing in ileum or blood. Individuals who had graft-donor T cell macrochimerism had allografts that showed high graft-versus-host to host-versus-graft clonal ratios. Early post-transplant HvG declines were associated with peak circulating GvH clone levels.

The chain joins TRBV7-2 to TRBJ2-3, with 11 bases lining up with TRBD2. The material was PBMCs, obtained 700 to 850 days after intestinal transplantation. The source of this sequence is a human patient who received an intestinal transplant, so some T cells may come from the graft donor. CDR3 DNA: TGTGCCAGCAGCCCCCGACTAGCGGGGCTACCAGATACGCAGTATTTT. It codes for CASSPRLAGLPDTQYF.